This TCR beta chain was sequenced during a study of blood T cell repertoires in COVID-19. Original handling: Reference gene primer amplification gave estimated nucleated cell counts. Clones were sequenced by immunoSEQ multiplex PCR, and TCRdb holds only the in-frame ones, with some missing. The V and J calls and clone size come from that table; D and trimming were worked out from the DNA. Here the sample spans some 200,000 clones, around four fifths being singletons. This clone is a singleton in its sample. Different DNA sequences within this sample yield the same CDR3. V was trimmed by 2 bases and J by 3 bases, leaving 7 bases between them. Germline lookup yields CDR1 SGHTA and CDR2 FQGNSA. The CDR3 length is 13 residues.

This TCR was sampled from a man in his 60s with COVID-19, enrolled during active disease. The material sequenced was peripheral blood. This chain joins TRBV7-2 and TRBJ1-1; a possible D gene is TRBD1 (6 bases). The CDR3 nucleotides are TGTGCCAGCAGCTTAAACAGGGACACTGAAGCTTTCTTT. Translated, it gives CASSLNRDTEAFF.